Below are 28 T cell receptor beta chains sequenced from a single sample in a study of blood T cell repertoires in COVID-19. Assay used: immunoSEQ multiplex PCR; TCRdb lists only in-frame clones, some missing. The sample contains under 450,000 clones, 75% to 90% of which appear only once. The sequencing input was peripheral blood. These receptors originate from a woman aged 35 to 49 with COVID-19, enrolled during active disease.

The DNA of the CDR3 is TGTGCCAGCAGCTCCCCGACTGATTATCAGCCCCAGCATTTT. Translating gives CASSSPTDYQPQHF. The V gene is TRBV7-2, the J gene TRBJ1-5; D unresolved. There are 14 residues in the CDR3. Deletions cut 4 bases from V and 5 bases from J, with 12 bases between. Per the germline V gene, CDR1 is SGHTA and CDR2 is FQGNSA.

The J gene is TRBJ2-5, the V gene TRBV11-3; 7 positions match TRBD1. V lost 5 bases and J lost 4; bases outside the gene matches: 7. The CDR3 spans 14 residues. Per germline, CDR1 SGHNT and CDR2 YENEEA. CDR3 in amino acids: CASSRTGDPETQYF. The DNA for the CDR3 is TGTGCCAGCAGCCGTACAGGGGATCCAGAGACCCAGTACTTC.

Here the CDR3 reads CASSYPSGTLKLGLFF. CDR3 sequence (DNA): TGTGCCAGCAGTTACCCTTCCGGGACACTAAAGCTGGGGCTGTTTTTT. The chain links TRBV6-6 to TRBJ2-2; possible D gene TRBD1, 6 bases. Trimming took 2 bases from V and 13 from J, leaving 23 bases between them. The CDR3 sequence is 16 residues long. CDR1 MNHNY and CDR2 SVGAGI come from the germline V gene (reference sequence).

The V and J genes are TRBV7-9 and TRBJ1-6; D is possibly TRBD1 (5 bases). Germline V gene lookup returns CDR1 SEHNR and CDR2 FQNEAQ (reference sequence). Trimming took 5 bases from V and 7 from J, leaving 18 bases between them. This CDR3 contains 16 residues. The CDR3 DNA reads TGTGCCAGCAGCGGCGGGGGTCCCGTGGGAAATTCACCCCTCCACTTT. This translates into CASSGGGPVGNSPLHF.

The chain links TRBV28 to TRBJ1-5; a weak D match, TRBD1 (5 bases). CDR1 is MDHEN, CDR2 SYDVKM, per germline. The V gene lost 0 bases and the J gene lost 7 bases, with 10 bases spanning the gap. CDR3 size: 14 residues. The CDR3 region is CASSLWGEGQPQHF. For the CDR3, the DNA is TGTGCCAGCAGTTTATGGGGGGAGGGGCAGCCCCAGCATTTT.

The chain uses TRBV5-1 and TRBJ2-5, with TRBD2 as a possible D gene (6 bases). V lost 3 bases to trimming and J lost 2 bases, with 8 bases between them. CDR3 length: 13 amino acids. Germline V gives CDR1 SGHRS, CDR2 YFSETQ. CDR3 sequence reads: CASSWGDQETQYF. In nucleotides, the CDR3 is TGCGCCAGCAGCTGGGGGGATCAAGAGACCCAGTACTTC.

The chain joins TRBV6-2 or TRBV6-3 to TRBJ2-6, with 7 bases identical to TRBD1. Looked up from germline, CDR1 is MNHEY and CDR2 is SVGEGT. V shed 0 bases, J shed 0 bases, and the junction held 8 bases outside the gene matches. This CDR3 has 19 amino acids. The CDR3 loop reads CASSYSPGTEDSGANVLTF. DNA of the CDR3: TGTGCCAGCAGTTACTCTCCCGGGACAGAAGACTCTGGGGCCAACGTCCTGACTTTC.

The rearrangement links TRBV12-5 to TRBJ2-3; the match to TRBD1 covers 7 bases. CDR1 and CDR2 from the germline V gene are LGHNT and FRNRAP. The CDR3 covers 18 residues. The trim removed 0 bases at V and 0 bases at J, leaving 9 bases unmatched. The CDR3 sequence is CASGLVPDGQASTDTQYF. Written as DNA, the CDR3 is TGTGCTAGTGGTTTGGTTCCCGACGGACAGGCTAGCACAGATACGCAGTATTTT. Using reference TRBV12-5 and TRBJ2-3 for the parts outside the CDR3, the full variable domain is DARVTQTPRHKVTEMGQEVTMRCQPILGHNTVFWYRQTMMQGLELLAYFRNRAPLDDSGMPKDRFSAEMPDATLATLKIQPSEPRDSAVYFCASGLVPDGQASTDTQYFGPGTRLTVL.

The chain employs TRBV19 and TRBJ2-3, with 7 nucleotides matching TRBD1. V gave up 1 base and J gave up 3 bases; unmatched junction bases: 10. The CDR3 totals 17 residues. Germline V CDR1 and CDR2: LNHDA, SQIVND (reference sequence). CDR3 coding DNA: TGTGCCAGTAGTATAGGCTCGAGGGGGCCGGGAACAGATACGCAGTATTTT. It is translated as CASSIGSRGPGTDTQYF.

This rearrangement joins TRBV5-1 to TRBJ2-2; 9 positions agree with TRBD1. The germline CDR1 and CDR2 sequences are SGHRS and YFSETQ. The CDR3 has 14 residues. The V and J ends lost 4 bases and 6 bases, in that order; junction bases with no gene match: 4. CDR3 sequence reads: CASSPGQGAGELFF. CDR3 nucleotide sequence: TGCGCCAGCAGCCCGGGACAGGGTGCCGGGGAGCTGTTTTTT. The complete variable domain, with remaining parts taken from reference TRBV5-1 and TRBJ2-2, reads KAGVTQTPRYLIKTRGQQVTLSCSPISGHRSVSWYQQTPGQGLQFLFEYFSETQRNKGNFPGRFSGRQFSNSRSEMNVSTLELGDSALYLCASSPGQGAGELFFGEGSRLTVL.

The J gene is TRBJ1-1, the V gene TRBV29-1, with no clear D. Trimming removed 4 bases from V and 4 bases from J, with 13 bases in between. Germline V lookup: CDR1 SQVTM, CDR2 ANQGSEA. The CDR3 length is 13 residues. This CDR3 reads CSVAHWEGTEAFF. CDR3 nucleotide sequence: TGCAGCGTTGCTCATTGGGAGGGCACTGAAGCTTTCTTT.

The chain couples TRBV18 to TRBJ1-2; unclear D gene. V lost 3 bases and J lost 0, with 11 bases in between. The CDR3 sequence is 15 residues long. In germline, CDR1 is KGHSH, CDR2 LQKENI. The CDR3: CASSPSGETNYGYTF. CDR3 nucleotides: TGTGCCAGCTCACCCTCCGGAGAAACTAACTATGGCTACACCTTC.

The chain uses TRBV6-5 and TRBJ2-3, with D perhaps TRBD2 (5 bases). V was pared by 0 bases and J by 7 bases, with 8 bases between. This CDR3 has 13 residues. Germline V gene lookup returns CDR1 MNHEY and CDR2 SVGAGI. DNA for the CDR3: TGTGCCAGCAGTTACTCGGGGAGCAATACGCAGTATTTT. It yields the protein CASSYSGSNTQYF.

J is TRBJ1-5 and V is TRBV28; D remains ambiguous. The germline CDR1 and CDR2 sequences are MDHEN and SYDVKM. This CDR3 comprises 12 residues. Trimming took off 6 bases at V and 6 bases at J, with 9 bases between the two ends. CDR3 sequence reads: CASSQASQPQHF. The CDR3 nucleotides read TGTGCCAGCAGCCAAGCCTCTCAGCCCCAGCATTTT.

This CDR3 is CASREQGYEQYF. The CDR3 region has the DNA TGTGCCAGCAGGGAACAGGGCTACGAGCAGTACTTC. The chain uses TRBV6-6 and TRBJ2-7, with a tentative D call TRBD1 (6 bases). V was shortened by 6 bases and J by 3 bases, with 9 bases between the two germline ends. This CDR3 has 12 residues. The V gene's germline CDR1 is MNHNY and CDR2 SVGAGI (reference sequence).

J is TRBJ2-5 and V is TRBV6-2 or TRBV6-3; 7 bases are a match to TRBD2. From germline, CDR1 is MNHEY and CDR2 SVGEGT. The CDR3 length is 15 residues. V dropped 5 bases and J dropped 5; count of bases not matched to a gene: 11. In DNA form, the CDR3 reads TGTGCCAGCAGTCACGGGACTACCAGGAGGGAGACCCAGTACTTC. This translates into CASSHGTTRRETQYF.

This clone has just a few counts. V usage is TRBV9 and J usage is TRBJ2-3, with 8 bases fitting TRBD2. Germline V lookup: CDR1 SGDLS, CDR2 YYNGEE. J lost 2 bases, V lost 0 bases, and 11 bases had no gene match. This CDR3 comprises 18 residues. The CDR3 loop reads CASSVGASGLRNTDTQYF. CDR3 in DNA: TGTGCCAGCAGCGTAGGGGCTAGCGGGCTAAGGAACACAGATACGCAGTATTTT.

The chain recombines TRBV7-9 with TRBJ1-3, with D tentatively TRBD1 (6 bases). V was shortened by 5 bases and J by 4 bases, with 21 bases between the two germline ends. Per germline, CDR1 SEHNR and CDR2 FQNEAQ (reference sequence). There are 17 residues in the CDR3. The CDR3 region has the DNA TGTGCCAGCAGCCACAACCGGTTGGGACAAGGGGGAAACACCATATATTTT. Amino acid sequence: CASSHNRLGQGGNTIYF.

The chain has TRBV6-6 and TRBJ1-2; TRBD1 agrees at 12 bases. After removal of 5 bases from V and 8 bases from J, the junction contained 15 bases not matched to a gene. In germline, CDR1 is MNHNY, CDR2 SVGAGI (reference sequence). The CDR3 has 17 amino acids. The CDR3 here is CASSQGQGARGLEGYTF. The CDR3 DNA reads TGTGCCAGCAGTCAGGGACAGGGGGCGCGGGGGTTGGAGGGCTACACCTTC.

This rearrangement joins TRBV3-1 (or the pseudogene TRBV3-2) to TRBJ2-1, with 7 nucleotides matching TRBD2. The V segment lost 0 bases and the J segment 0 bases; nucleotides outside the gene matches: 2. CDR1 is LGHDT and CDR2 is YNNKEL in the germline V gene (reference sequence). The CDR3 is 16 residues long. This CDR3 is CASSQDGRLSYNEQFF. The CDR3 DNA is TGTGCCAGCAGCCAAGACGGGAGGCTCTCCTACAATGAGCAGTTCTTC.

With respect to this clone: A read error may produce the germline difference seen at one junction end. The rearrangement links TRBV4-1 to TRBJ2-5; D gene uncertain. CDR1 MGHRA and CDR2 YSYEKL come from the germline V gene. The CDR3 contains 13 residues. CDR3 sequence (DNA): TGCGCCGGCAGCCACCTAAACCAAGAGACCCAGTACTTC. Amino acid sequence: CAGSHLNQETQYF.

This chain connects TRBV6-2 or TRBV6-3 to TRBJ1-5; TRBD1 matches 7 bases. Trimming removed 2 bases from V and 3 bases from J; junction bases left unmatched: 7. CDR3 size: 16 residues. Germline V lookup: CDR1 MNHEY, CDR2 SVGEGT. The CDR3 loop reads CASSYPGQGDNQPQHF. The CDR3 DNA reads TGTGCCAGCAGTTACCCGGGGCAGGGGGACAATCAGCCCCAGCATTTT.

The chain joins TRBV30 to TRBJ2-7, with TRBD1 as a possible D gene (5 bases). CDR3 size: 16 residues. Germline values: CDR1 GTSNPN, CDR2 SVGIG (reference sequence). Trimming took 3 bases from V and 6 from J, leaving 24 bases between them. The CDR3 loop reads CAWSLVTARLGGEQYF. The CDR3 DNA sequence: TGTGCCTGGAGCCTGGTGACAGCCCGGTTAGGTGGCGAGCAGTACTTC.

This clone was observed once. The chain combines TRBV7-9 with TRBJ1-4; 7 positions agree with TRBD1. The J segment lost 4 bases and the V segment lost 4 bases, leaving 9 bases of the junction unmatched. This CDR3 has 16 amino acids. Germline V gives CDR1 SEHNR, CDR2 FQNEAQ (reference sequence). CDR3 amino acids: CASSSDGQAINEKLFF. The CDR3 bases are TGTGCCAGCAGCTCCGATGGACAGGCGATTAATGAAAAACTGTTTTTT.

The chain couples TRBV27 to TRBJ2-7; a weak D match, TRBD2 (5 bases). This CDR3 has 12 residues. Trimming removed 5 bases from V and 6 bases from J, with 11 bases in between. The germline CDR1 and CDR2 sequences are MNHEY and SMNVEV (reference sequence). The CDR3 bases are TGTGCCAGCAGTCGGGGTTTGGGCGAGCAGTACTTC. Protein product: CASSRGLGEQYF.

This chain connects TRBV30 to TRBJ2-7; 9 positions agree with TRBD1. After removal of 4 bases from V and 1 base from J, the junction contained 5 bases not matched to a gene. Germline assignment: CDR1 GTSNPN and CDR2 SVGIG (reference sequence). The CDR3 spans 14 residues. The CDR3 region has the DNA TGTGCCTGGAACAGGGGGCTCGGTTCCTACGAGCAGTACTTC. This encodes CAWNRGLGSYEQYF.

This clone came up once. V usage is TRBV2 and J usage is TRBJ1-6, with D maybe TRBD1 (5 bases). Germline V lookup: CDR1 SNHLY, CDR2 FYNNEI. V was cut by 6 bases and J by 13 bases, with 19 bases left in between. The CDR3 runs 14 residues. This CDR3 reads CASSGDSQFIPLHF. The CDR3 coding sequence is TGTGCCAGCAGCGGGGACTCGCAGTTTATTCCCCTCCACTTT.

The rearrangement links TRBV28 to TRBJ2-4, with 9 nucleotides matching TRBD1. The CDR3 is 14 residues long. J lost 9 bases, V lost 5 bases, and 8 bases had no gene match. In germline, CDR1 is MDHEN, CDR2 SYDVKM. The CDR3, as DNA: TGTGCCAGCAGTAGAGAAAGGACAGGGGCCATTCAGTACTTC. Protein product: CASSRERTGAIQYF.